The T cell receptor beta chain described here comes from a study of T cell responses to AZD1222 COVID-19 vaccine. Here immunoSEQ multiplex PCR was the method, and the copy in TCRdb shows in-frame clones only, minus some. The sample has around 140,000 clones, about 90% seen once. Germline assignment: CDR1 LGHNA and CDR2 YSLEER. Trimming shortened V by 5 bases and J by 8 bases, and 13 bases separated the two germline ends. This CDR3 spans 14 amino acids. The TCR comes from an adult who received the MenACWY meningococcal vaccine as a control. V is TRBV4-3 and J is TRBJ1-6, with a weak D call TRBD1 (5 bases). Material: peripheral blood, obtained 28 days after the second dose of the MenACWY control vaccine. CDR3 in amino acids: CASSIQLGDSPLHF. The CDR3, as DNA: TGCGCCAGCAGCATCCAGCTAGGGGATTCACCCCTCCACTTT.